Sequencing of this T cell receptor (beta chain) was carried out in a study of blood T cell repertoires in COVID-19. The protocol was immunoSEQ multiplex PCR, while the TCRdb copy is restricted to in-frame clones and leaves out a portion. The sample consists of 240,000 or so clones, roughly 86% of them appearing once. The junction had 5 bases not matched to a gene; V was cut back by 5 bases and J by 5 bases. CDR3 length: 14 residues. The germline gives CDR1 SNHLY, CDR2 FYNNEI. The receptor comes from a woman younger than 45 with acute or convalescent COVID-19. The chain links TRBV2 to TRBJ1-5; TRBD1 agrees at 8 bases. The sample was peripheral blood. The CDR3 DNA reads as TGTGCCAGCAGTCCGGACAGGGTGCATCAGCCCCAGCATTTT. It specifies CASSPDRVHQPQHF.